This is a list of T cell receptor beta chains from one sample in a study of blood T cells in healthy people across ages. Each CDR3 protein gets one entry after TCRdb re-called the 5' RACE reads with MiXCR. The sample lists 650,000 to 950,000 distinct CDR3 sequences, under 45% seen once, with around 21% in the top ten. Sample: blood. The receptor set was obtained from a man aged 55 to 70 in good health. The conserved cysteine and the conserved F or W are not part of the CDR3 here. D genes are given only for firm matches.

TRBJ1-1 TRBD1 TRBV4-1 ASSQGDRVGRNTEAF
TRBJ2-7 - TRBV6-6 ASSYSSRAGYSSYEQY
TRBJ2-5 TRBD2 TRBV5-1 ASTGTSIPHEQY
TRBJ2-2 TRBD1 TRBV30 AWSVSDRVTGELF
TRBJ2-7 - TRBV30 AWSTEGGNEQY
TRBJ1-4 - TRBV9 ASNEGRTNEKLF
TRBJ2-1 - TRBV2 ASSEARKPTGQF
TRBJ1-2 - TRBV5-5 ASSFWDDYYGYT
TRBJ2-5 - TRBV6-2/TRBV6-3 ASSYWGNQETQY
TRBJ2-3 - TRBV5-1 ASRLDMSTDTQY
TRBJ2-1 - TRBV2 ASSDWMGLRYNEQF
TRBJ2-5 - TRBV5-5 ASSLLRTALETQY
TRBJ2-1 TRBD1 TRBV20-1 SARERGVGQGGYSEQF
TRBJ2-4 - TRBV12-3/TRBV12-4 ASSLGPTVAGNIQY
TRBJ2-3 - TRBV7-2 ASSLFSSETTDTQY
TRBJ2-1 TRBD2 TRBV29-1 SAGGLMNRDEF
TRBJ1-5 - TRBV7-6 ASSLAGNKPQH
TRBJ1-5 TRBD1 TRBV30 AWSPGQGSFQPQH
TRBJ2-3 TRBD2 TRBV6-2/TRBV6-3 ASSHASGGLLTDTQY
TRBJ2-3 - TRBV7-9 ASSVEVGTDTQY
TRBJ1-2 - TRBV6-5 ASSYSADVYGYT
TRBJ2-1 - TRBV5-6 ASSVRGARGEQF
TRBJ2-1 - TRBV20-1 SASWQPTAGEQF
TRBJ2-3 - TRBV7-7 ASSPTPGVLADTQY
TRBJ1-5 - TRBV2 ASSERGWGNQPQH
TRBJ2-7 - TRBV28 ASSPSAFSYEQY